This T cell receptor beta chain comes out of a study of T cell repertoires in cytomegalovirus infection. At the level of the study: Indicated by public TCR beta signatures were CMV infection and matching HLA type. General study findings and limits: The response measured ex vivo was dominated by TCR beta clonotypes (HLA-C-restricted and CMV-specific). Public TCR beta family frequency separated CMV-and-HLA carriers, including in an independent cohort.

One entry per CDR3 protein results from TCRdb running MiXCR on the reads. The data contain approximately 200,000 distinct CDR3 sequences, roughly 27% of them singletons. This CDR3 has 14 amino acids. The ends lost 6 bases at V and 0 bases at J; junction bases unmatched: 3. CDR1 SNHLY and CDR2 FYNNEI come from the germline V gene. Worth noting for this clonotype: Its antigen is undetermined.

The sample was PBMCs. This clonotype was obtained from a human donor in good health (CMV status not recorded). Some clones in this sample may be carry-over from other donors' samples. The J gene is TRBJ1-2, the V gene TRBV2, with 8 bases that match TRBD1. CDR3 amino acids: CASRQTGANYGYTF. The CDR3, as DNA: TGTGCCAGCAGACAGACAGGGGCTAACTATGGCTACACCTTC.